These 27 T cell receptor beta chains originate from one sample sequenced in a study of T cell repertoires in cytomegalovirus infection. These receptors lack a known antigen. TCRdb used MiXCR to reprocess the reads, holding one entry per CDR3 protein. The sample carries a few hundred thousand distinct CDR3 sequences, about 35% recorded once. The specimen was cultured PBMCs, collected from culture after CMV antigen stimulation. All receptors derive from a human donor in good health (CMV status not recorded). Some clones in this sample may be carry-over from other donors' samples.

The V gene is TRBV6-5, the J gene TRBJ1-2, with D perhaps TRBD1 (5 bases). The CDR3 loop spans 13 amino acids. V lost 8 bases, J lost 2 bases, and 12 bases lay in between. The germline V gene has CDR1 MNHEY and CDR2 SVGAGI. CDR3 sequence reads: CASRDAGNYGYTF. CDR3 DNA sequence: TGTGCCAGCCGGGACGCCGGCAACTATGGCTACACCTTC.

The chain carries TRBV15 and TRBJ2-2; D might be TRBD1 or TRBD2, each matching 5 bases. The CDR3 runs to 16 residues. Germline V CDR1 and CDR2: LNHNV, YYDKDF (reference sequence). With 0 bases removed from V and 7 bases from J, the gap between germline ends came to 15 bases. The CDR3 spells CATSRDPAGAGGELFF. CDR3 bases: TGTGCCACCAGCAGAGATCCAGCCGGGGCAGGCGGGGAGCTGTTTTTT.

This clonotype was counted between two and nine times. The chain combines TRBV7-3 with TRBJ2-5, with D perhaps assigned TRBD1 or TRBD2 (5 bases each). The CDR3 has 13 amino acids. Trimming took 6 bases from V and 4 from J, leaving 12 bases between them. Germline V CDR1 and CDR2: SGHTA, FQGTGA. CDR3 sequence (DNA): TGTGCCAGCAGTGAGGGACGGGGAGAGACCCAGTACTTC. It yields the protein CASSEGRGETQYF.

The chain combines TRBV19 with TRBJ2-1, with 7 bases fitting TRBD2. The J segment lost 5 bases and the V segment lost 3 bases, leaving 1 base of the junction unmatched. The CDR3 is made up of 13 amino acids. Germline V gene sequence: CDR1 LNHDA, CDR2 SQIVND (reference sequence). CDR3 amino acids: CASSIGGDNEQFF. The CDR3 bases are TGTGCCAGTAGTATTGGGGGGGACAATGAGCAGTTCTTC.

The chain carries TRBV11-1 and TRBJ2-5, with a possible D match to TRBD1 (6 bases). CDR1 and CDR2 (germline): SGHAT, FQDESV (reference sequence). The V gene lost 4 bases and the J gene lost 4 bases, with 13 bases spanning the gap. The CDR3 consists of 14 residues. CDR3 in DNA: TGTGCCAGCAGCTCCAGGGGTTCAGGAGAGACCCAGTACTTC. This sequence encodes CASSSRGSGETQYF.

This clonotype was seen only once. The gene calls are TRBV4-3 and TRBJ1-5; weak D call: TRBD1 (6 bases). V was clipped by 0 bases and J by 12 bases, with 12 bases between them. The CDR3 totals 13 residues. Germline loops: CDR1 LGHNA, CDR2 YSLEER. The CDR3: CASSQDKGVRQHF. CDR3 DNA: TGCGCCAGCAGCCAAGATAAGGGGGTCCGCCAGCATTTT.

CDR3 loop: CASSLGLAGRYNEQFF. Here the CDR3 DNA reads TGTGCCAGCAGCTTAGGGCTAGCGGGACGATACAATGAGCAGTTCTTC. The J gene is TRBJ2-1, the V gene TRBV7-6, with 9 bases that match TRBD2. The CDR3 has 16 residues. The V segment lost 1 base and the J segment 4 bases; nucleotides outside the gene matches: 5. The V gene's germline CDR1 is SGHVS and CDR2 FNYEAQ.

This rearrangement joins TRBV7-2 to TRBJ2-1, with TRBD2 identical over 8 bases. Germline CDR1 is SGHTA and CDR2 is FQGNSA. CDR3 length: 14 amino acids. After removal of 8 bases from V and 4 bases from J, the junction contained 7 bases not matched to a gene. This CDR3 is CASGITSGYNEQFF. DNA for the CDR3: TGTGCCAGCGGGATCACTAGCGGTTACAATGAGCAGTTCTTC. Supplemented by reference TRBV7-2 and TRBJ2-1, the full variable domain reads GAGVSQSPSNKVTEKGKDVELRCDPISGHTALYWYRQSLGQGLEFLIYFQGNSAPDKSGLPSDRFSAERTGGSVSTLTIQRTQQEDSAVYLCASGITSGYNEQFFGPGTRLTVL.

The V and J genes are TRBV19 and TRBJ1-2, with D maybe TRBD1 (6 bases). This CDR3 is 13 amino acids long. The V end was cut by 3 bases, the J end by 4 bases, with 9 bases between. The germline V gene encodes CDR1 LNHDA and CDR2 SQIVND (reference sequence). The CDR3 loop reads CASSIGGSYGYTF. The CDR3 DNA follows: TGTGCCAGTAGTATTGGGGGCAGCTATGGCTACACCTTC.

This rearrangement joins TRBV25-1 to TRBJ1-4; no definite D call. Trimming removed 5 bases from V and 10 bases from J, with 14 bases in between. The CDR3 is 13 amino acids. Germline V lookup: CDR1 MGHDK, CDR2 SYGVNS. CDR3 region: CASSFRALLKLFF. The CDR3 DNA reads TGTGCCAGCAGTTTCCGGGCGCTTTTAAAACTGTTTTTT. Based on the CDR3 plus reference TRBV25-1 and TRBJ1-4, the full variable domain is EADIYQTPRYLVIGTGKKITLECSQTMGHDKMYWYQQDPGMELHLIHYSYGVNSTEKGDLSSESTVSRIRTEHFPLTLESARPSHTSQYLCASSFRALLKLFFGSGTQLSVL.

The CDR3 is CASSLDRGLIYGYTF. The CDR3 DNA reads TGTGCCAGCAGCTTAGACAGGGGGTTGATCTATGGCTACACCTTC. The rearrangement joins TRBV7-2 to TRBJ1-2; 8 nucleotides align to TRBD1. V lost 1 base, J lost 4 bases, and 5 bases stayed unmatched. The germline V gene has CDR1 SGHTA and CDR2 FQGNSA. The CDR3 is 15 amino acids.

The chain uses TRBV3-1 and TRBJ2-3; no reliable D call. The germline gives CDR1 LGHDT, CDR2 YNNKEL (reference sequence). V was cut by 1 base and J by 2 bases, with 4 bases left in between. The CDR3 extends over 13 amino acids. The CDR3 sequence: CASSQGDTDTQYF. DNA for the CDR3: TGTGCCAGCAGCCAAGGAGACACAGATACGCAGTATTTT.

This clonotype was counted ten times or more. This rearrangement joins TRBV7-2 to TRBJ2-3; D not certain. The CDR3 covers 13 residues. V shed 1 base and J shed 6 bases, with 8 bases lying between them. CDR1 is SGHTA, CDR2 FQGNSA, per germline. CDR3 sequence: CASSLVTLDTQYF. The CDR3 nucleotides read TGTGCCAGCAGCTTAGTGACCTTGGATACGCAGTATTTT. The variable domain in full, completed from reference TRBV7-2 and TRBJ2-3, reads GAGVSQSPSNKVTEKGKDVELRCDPISGHTALYWYRQSLGQGLEFLIYFQGNSAPDKSGLPSDRFSAERTGGSVSTLTIQRTQQEDSAVYLCASSLVTLDTQYFGPGTRLTVL.

This clonotype was counted once. The gene calls are TRBV18 and TRBJ1-1; 7 bases match TRBD1. Per the germline V gene, CDR1 is KGHSH and CDR2 is LQKENI. The CDR3 totals 14 residues. V lost 4 bases, J lost 4 bases, and 6 bases stayed unmatched. CDR3 DNA sequence: TGTGCCAGCTCACTATCGACAGGGAGCACTGAAGCTTTCTTT. It encodes CASSLSTGSTEAFF.

The chain carries TRBV6-6 and TRBJ2-7; 7 bases agree with TRBD2. CDR3 length equals 16 residues. Germline lookup yields CDR1 MNHNY and CDR2 SVGAGI (reference sequence). Trimming took 2 bases from V and 2 from J; bases not matched to a gene: 9. The CDR3 DNA reads TGTGCCAGCAGTTACAGGGTAGCGGGTGTTACCTACGAGCAGTACTTC. Amino acid sequence: CASSYRVAGVTYEQYF.

The chain couples TRBV12-3 or TRBV12-4 to TRBJ2-3; D may correspond to TRBD1 or TRBD2 (5 bases each). The CDR3 contains 14 residues. Trimming cost V 11 bases and J 9 bases, with 24 bases left between them. Written as DNA, the CDR3 is TGTGCCCGGGACCGCAAAGGACGGTTTAGGACGCAGTATTTT. Its protein is CARDRKGRFRTQYF.

The CDR3: CASNRRGTSGSETQYF. In nucleotides, the CDR3 is TGTGCCAGCAACCGGCGGGGGACTAGCGGGAGTGAGACCCAGTACTTC. The J gene is TRBJ2-5, the V gene TRBV28; 14 nucleotides match TRBD2. This CDR3 region has 16 residues. Germline assignment: CDR1 MDHEN and CDR2 SYDVKM. The V and J ends lost 7 bases and 5 bases, in that order; junction bases with no gene match: 9.

There are a few counts of this clonotype. The genes are TRBV4-3 and TRBJ2-5, with TRBD2 matching 7 bases. Losses at the gene ends were 1 base for V and 2 bases for J; bases not matched to a gene: 4. The CDR3 is made up of 15 amino acids. Looked up from germline, CDR1 is LGHNA and CDR2 is YSLEER. In DNA, the CDR3 is TGCGCCAGCAGCCAAGTCCGGGAGGTTCAAGAGACCCAGTACTTC. Amino acids: CASSQVREVQETQYF.

This clonotype has at least ten counts. This chain uses TRBV7-2 with TRBJ1-1, with TRBD1 matching 12 bases. This CDR3 has 14 amino acids. Germline V CDR1 and CDR2: SGHTA, FQGNSA. J lost 6 bases, V lost 6 bases, and 5 bases had no gene match. The CDR3 nucleotides read TGTGCCAGCAGTCCGGGACAGGGGGCCTCTGAAGCTTTCTTT. Translating it yields CASSPGQGASEAFF.

This clonotype was detected only once. The chain carries TRBV6-2 or TRBV6-3 and TRBJ2-1, with D perhaps TRBD1 (5 bases). In germline, CDR1 is MNHEY, CDR2 SVGEGT. CDR3 length equals 13 residues. V was pared by 7 bases and J by 5 bases, with 12 bases between. CDR3 in amino acids: CASTGQSDNEQFF. DNA for the CDR3: TGTGCCAGCACCGGACAATCTGACAATGAGCAGTTCTTC.

The chain links TRBV19 to TRBJ2-1; TRBD1 matches 11 bases. The CDR3 loop spans 13 amino acids. The trim removed 7 bases at V and 9 bases at J, leaving 5 bases unmatched. Germline V gives CDR1 LNHDA, CDR2 SQIVND (reference sequence). The CDR3 sequence is CASIGQGAGEQFF. DNA for the CDR3: TGTGCCAGTATCGGACAGGGGGCCGGTGAGCAGTTCTTC.

This chain links TRBV6-2 or TRBV6-3 with TRBJ2-2; perhaps D is TRBD1 or TRBD2 (5 bases each). CDR3 length equals 15 residues. The ends were cut back, 5 bases at V and 1 base at J, with 11 bases in the middle. Germline V gives CDR1 MNHEY, CDR2 SVGEGT. The CDR3 DNA sequence: TGTGCCAGCAGTACCCGGGACGGGAACACCGGGGAGCTGTTTTTT. This sequence encodes CASSTRDGNTGELFF.

As regards this clonotype: A much more abundant neighbour one base away suggests this may be a read error. The CDR3 does not end in the conserved phenylalanine or tryptophan, so this is likely a read error. This rearrangement joins TRBV24-1 to TRBJ2-3, with 9 bases aligning to TRBD2. CDR3 size: 14 residues. In germline, CDR1 is KGHDR, CDR2 SFDVKD. J lost 4 bases, V lost 5 bases, and 3 bases had no gene match. Here the CDR3 reads CATSVSGSADTQYL. The CDR3 nucleotides read TGTGCCACCAGTGTTAGCGGGAGTGCAGATACGCAGTATTTG.

This clonotype appeared a few times. This chain joins TRBV19 and TRBJ1-6, with 7 bases matching TRBD1. Germline V gives CDR1 LNHDA, CDR2 SQIVND (reference sequence). After removal of 5 bases from V and 7 bases from J, the junction contained 5 bases not matched to a gene. The CDR3 is made up of 14 amino acids. In nucleotides, the CDR3 is TGTGCCAGTAGTTTGACAGGGTCCAATTCACCCCTCCACTTT. This codes for CASSLTGSNSPLHF.

In this sample, this clonotype turned up a few times. The V and J genes are TRBV10-3 and TRBJ2-1; D gene uncertain. The germline V and J ends were trimmed by 0 bases and 7 bases, with 4 bases remaining between them. CDR1 is ENHRY, CDR2 SYGVKD, per germline. This CDR3 is 12 amino acids long. As DNA, the CDR3 is TGTGCCATCAGTGAGTCCCGGAATGAGCAGTTCTTC. This gives the protein CAISESRNEQFF.

In this sample, this clonotype turned up a few times. The J gene is TRBJ1-1, the V gene TRBV2; 9 bases agree with TRBD1. Trimming removed 5 bases from V and 0 bases from J; junction bases left unmatched: 10. Germline-derived CDR1 and CDR2 are SNHLY and FYNNEI. The CDR3 contains 17 residues. The CDR3: CASSRGQGIGLNTEAFF. The CDR3 DNA is TGTGCCAGCAGTCGAGGACAGGGGATCGGTCTGAACACTGAAGCTTTCTTT.

This clonotype was seen more than once but under ten times. The chain combines TRBV28 with TRBJ2-5; TRBD1 is a possible D gene (6 bases). Trimming removed 3 bases from V and 5 bases from J, with 16 bases in between. Per the germline V gene, CDR1 is MDHEN and CDR2 is SYDVKM. The CDR3 is 15 amino acids. CDR3 DNA sequence: TGTGCCAGCAGTTTTGGGGCAGGGGCCCAGGAGACCCAGTACTTC. This sequence encodes CASSFGAGAQETQYF.